The clone carrying this T cell receptor beta chain appeared once. Its antigen remains unknown. These data are taken from a study of T cell responses to AZD1222 COVID-19 vaccine. General study points: The reported proportion of spike-specific TCRs targeting unmutated variant regions was nearly half. Only a handful of people who got AZD1222 tested seropositive at baseline. CD4 TCRs associated with vaccination spanned spike, dominating at 160-218 and 743-854.

Sequencing was performed with immunoSEQ multiplex PCR; in TCRdb, only in-frame clones are kept and a portion is missing. The table records 75,000 to 95,000 clones, under 95% of them present only once. This material consisted of peripheral blood, taken on day 0 of AZD1222 vaccination. The origin of this receptor is an adult in good health.

The chain's CDR3 is CATSDPAGGQGATDGYTF. CDR3 coding DNA: TGTGCCACCAGTGACCCGGCCGGGGGACAGGGGGCTACGGATGGCTACACCTTC. The rearrangement links TRBV24-1 to TRBJ1-2, with TRBD1 matching over 12 bases. J lost 6 bases, V lost 4 bases, and 14 bases had no gene match. Germline V CDR1 and CDR2: KGHDR, SFDVKD. The CDR3 loop spans 18 amino acids.